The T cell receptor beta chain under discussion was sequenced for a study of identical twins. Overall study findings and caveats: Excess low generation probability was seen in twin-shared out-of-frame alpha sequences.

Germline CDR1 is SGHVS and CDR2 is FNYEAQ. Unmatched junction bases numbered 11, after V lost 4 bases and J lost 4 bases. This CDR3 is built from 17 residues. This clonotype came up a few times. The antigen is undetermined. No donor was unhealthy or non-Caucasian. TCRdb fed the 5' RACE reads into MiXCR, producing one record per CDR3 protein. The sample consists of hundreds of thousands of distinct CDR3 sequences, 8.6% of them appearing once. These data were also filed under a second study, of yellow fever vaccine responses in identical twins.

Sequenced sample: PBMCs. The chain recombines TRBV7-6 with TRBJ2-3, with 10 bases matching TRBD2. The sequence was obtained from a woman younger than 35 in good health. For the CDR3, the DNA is TGTGCCAGCAGCTACGGGCTAGCGGGAGACTCCGCAGATACGCAGTATTTT. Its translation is CASSYGLAGDSADTQYF.